This T cell receptor (beta chain) is drawn from a study of T cells after yellow fever vaccination. Broader study findings: Contaminants from the bulk population, in the form of abundant clonotypes, could be found in FACS-sorted repertoires. Clones from primary vaccination mostly reappeared after the booster (96% CD4, around 90% CD8).

This clonotype was counted only a few times. Its antigen is unknown. TCRdb ran MiXCR on the 5' RACE reads and lists one entry per CDR3 protein. The sample yields 300,000 to 350,000 distinct CDR3 sequences, under 5% seen once. The V and J ends lost 5 bases and 8 bases respectively, with 13 bases between them. Germline V lookup: CDR1 SGHVS, CDR2 FNYEAQ. This CDR3 has 14 residues. This receptor was obtained from a man younger than 30 who received the YFV17D yellow fever vaccine. The gene calls are TRBV7-6 and TRBJ1-6, with no clear D. Sample: PBMCs, taken 5 days after the yellow fever booster vaccination. The CDR3 protein is CASSPAAKDSPLHF. The CDR3, as DNA: TGTGCCAGCAGCCCGGCGGCGAAGGATTCACCCCTCCACTTT.